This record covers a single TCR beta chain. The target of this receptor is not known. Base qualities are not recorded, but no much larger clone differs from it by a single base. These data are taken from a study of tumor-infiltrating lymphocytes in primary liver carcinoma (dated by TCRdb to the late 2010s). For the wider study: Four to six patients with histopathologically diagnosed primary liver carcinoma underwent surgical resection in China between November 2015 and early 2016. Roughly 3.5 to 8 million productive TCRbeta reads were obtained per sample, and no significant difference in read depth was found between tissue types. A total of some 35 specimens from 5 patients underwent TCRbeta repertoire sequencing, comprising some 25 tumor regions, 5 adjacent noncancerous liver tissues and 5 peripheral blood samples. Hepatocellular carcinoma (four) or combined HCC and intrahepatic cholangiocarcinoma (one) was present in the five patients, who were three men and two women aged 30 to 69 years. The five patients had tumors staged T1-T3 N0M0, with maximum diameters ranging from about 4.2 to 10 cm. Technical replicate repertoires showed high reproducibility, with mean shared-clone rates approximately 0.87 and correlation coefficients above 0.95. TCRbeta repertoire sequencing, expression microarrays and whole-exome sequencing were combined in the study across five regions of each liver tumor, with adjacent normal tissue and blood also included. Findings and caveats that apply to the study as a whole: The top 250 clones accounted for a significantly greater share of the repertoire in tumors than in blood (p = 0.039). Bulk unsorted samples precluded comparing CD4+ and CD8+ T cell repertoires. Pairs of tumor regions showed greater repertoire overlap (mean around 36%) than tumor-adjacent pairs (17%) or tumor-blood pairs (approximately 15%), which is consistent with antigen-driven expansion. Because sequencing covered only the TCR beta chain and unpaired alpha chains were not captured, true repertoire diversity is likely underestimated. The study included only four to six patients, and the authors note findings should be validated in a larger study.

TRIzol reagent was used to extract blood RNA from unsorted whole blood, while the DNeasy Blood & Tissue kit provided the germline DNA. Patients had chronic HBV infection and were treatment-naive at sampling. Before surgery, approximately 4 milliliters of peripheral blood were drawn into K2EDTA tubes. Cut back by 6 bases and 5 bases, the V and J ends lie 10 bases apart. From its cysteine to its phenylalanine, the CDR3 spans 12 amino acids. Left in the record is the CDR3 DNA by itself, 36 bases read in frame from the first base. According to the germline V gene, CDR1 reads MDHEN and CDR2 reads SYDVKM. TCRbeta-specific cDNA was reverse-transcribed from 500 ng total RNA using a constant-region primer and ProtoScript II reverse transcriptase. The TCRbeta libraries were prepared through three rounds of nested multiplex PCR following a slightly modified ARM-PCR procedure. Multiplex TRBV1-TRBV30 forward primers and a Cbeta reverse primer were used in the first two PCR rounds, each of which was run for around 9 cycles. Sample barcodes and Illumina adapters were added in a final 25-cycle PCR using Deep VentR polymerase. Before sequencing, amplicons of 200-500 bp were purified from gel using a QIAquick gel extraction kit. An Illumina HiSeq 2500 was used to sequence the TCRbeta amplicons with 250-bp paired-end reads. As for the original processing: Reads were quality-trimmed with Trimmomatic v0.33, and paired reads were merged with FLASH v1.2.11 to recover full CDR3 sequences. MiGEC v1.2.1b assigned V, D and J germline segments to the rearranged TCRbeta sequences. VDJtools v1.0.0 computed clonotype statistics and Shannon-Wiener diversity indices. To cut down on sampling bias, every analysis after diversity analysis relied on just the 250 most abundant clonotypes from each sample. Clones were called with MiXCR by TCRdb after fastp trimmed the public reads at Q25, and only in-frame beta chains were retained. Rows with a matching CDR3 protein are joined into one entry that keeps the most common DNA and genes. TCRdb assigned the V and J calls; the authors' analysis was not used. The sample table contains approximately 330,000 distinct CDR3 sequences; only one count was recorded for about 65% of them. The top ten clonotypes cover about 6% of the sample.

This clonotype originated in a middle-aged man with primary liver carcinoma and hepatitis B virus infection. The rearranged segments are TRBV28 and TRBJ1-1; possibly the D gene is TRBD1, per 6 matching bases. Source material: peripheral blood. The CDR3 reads CASRDQGTEAFF. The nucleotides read TGTGCCAGCAGAGACCAGGGGACTGAAGCTTTCTTT.